Listed below are T cell receptor beta chains from one sample, sequenced in a study of T cell responses to AZD1222 COVID-19 vaccine. The protocol was immunoSEQ multiplex PCR, while the TCRdb copy is restricted to in-frame clones and leaves out a portion. The sample holds roughly 120,000 clones, just under 95% seen once. Sequencing used peripheral blood, obtained on day 0 of AZD1222 vaccination. The receptors shown here come from an adult in good health. CDR3s include the opening cysteine and the closing phenylalanine or tryptophan. The D gene is left open where the match is weak. Size is stated for part of the rows, as once, few or many counts, or as a class when the clone is expanded.

CDR3 DNA	CDR3 protein	D gene	clone size	V gene	J gene
TGTGCCAGTAGTATGGGGTGGCAGGCAAACACTGAAGCTTTCTTT	CASSMGWQANTEAFF	.	.	TRBV19	TRBJ1-1
TGTGCCAGCAGGCCTAACCCTACAGGAACCGAAGAGACCCAGTACTTC	CASRPNPTGTEETQYF	.	.	TRBV28	TRBJ2-5
TGTGCCAGCAGCGTAGAAGCGGGAGGCTCCTACGAGCAGTACTTC	CASSVEAGGSYEQYF	TRBD2	once	TRBV9	TRBJ2-7
TGTGCCAGCAGCCGTTCCCGTGAAGCTTTCTTT	CASSRSREAFF	.	.	TRBV14	TRBJ1-1
TGCGCCAGCAGCGAGGGGCGGGCGACAGCCCAGTACTTC	CASSEGRATAQYF	.	once	TRBV5-1	TRBJ2-5
TGTGCCAGTAGTCGGACAGTTTATAGCAATCAGCCCCAGCATTTT	CASSRTVYSNQPQHF	.	.	TRBV19	TRBJ1-5
TGTGCCAGCAGCGCCTATAGCGGGAGCTCCTACGAGCAGTACTTC	CASSAYSGSSYEQYF	TRBD2	.	TRBV9	TRBJ2-7
TGCGCCAGCAGCCAAGTCGGGACAGGGGTACAAGAGACCCAGTACTTC	CASSQVGTGVQETQYF	TRBD1	.	TRBV4-1	TRBJ2-5
TGTGCCAGCAGGATCTCCCTTAGCGGGAGCGGGTTCTTC	CASRISLSGSGFF	TRBD2	.	TRBV7-9	TRBJ2-1
TGTGCCAGCAGTCCATTTGGGGGAACCTATGGCTACACCTTC	CASSPFGGTYGYTF	.	.	TRBV28	TRBJ1-2
TGTGCCTGGAGTGCTGAGAGCAATCAGCCCCAGCATTTT	CAWSAESNQPQHF	.	.	TRBV30	TRBJ1-5
TGCAGCGCCCGCGGTACTGGACTGGGAGCTGAAGCTTTCTTT	CSARGTGLGAEAFF	.	.	TRBV29-1	TRBJ1-1
TGTGCCAGCAGCGTACTAGCGGGGCCCACCGGGGAGCTGTTTTTT	CASSVLAGPTGELFF	TRBD2	few	TRBV6-4	TRBJ2-2
TGTGCCAGCAGCCCCCCGGGCCCCCGCTCCTACGAGCAGTACTTC	CASSPPGPRSYEQYF	.	.	TRBV6-5	TRBJ2-7
TGCGCCAGCAGCTACCCGAGTGGGACAGCCAATGAGCAGTTCTTC	CASSYPSGTANEQFF	TRBD1	.	TRBV5-1	TRBJ2-1
TGTGCCATCAGTGAAGACCTTAGCAATCAGCCCCAGCATTTT	CAISEDLSNQPQHF	.	.	TRBV10-3	TRBJ1-5
TGTGCCAGCAGACCAACGCAGGGGAGGGACACTGAAGCTTTCTTT	CASRPTQGRDTEAFF	.	.	TRBV3-1/TRBV3-2	TRBJ1-1
TGTGCCAGTAGTATAGATCTCCCCGGGGGGCCCCAGCATTTT	CASSIDLPGGPQHF	.	.	TRBV19	TRBJ1-5
TGCGCCAGCAGCTCGGGACTTAGGAATGAAAAACTGTTTTTT	CASSSGLRNEKLFF	.	.	TRBV5-1	TRBJ1-4